The clone carrying this T cell receptor (beta chain) was picked up many times. Its antigen is still unknown. PBMCs stemmed from less than 13 ml fresh peripheral blood. The germline V gene has CDR1 SQVTM and CDR2 ANQGSEA. This CDR3 comprises 12 residues. V was cut by 3 bases and J by 6 bases, with 11 bases left in between. The data stem from a study of T cells in Graves' hyperthyroidism and ophthalmopathy. Overall study context: At the time of initial diagnosis and before any treatment, peripheral blood was collected.

There were TCR beta CDR3 regions amplified from RNA transcripts. RT-PCR in the first round (using the HTBI primer set) targeted the TCR CDR3. TCRdb itself ran the multiplex PCR reads through MiXCR, one entry per CDR3 protein. Seen here are roughly 800,000 distinct CDR3 sequences, around 39% observed once, and the top ten hold about 9%. General observations from the study: Blood also held most thyroid clonotypes expanded beyond 0.001.

Source material: blood. The sequence came from a man aged 18 to 29 with Graves' hyperthyroidism. The rearrangement uses TRBV29-1 and TRBJ2-5; a possible D gene is TRBD2 (6 bases). The CDR3 here is CSVDPGSKTQYF. CDR3 bases: TGCAGCGTTGATCCCGGGAGCAAGACCCAGTACTTC.